The sequence of this T cell receptor (beta chain) was determined in a study of blood T cell repertoires in COVID-19. Here immunoSEQ multiplex PCR was the method, and the copy in TCRdb shows in-frame clones only, minus some. Of around 400,000 clones listed, 80% to 90% are singletons. CDR3 length equals 15 residues. V shed 1 base and J shed 6 bases, with 15 bases lying between them. Germline loops: CDR1 SGHTA, CDR2 FQGNSA. This TCR came from a woman aged 55-70 years with COVID-19, enrolled during active disease. This chain joins TRBV7-2 and TRBJ1-2, with D possibly TRBD1 on 6 matching bases. Sequenced input: peripheral blood. CDR3 in amino acids: CASSLDRRGRNGYTF. The CDR3 nucleotides are TGTGCCAGCAGCTTAGATCGCAGGGGTAGAAATGGCTACACCTTC.